These 15 T cell receptor beta chains were all obtained from the same sample, sequenced in a study of blood T cell repertoires in COVID-19. Clones were sequenced by immunoSEQ multiplex PCR, and TCRdb holds only the in-frame ones, with some missing. The table records 250,000 or so clones, almost 90% of them present only once. The sequenced sample consisted of peripheral blood. The receptors stem from a man older than 75 with acute or convalescent COVID-19.

The genes are TRBV5-1 and TRBJ2-4, with 7 bases identical to TRBD2. The germline gives CDR1 SGHRS, CDR2 YFSETQ. The CDR3 has 13 amino acids. V lost 2 bases and J lost 13; bases outside the gene matches: 9. The CDR3 is CASSFGGSFGQYF. In nucleotides, the CDR3 is TGCGCCAGCAGCTTCGGCGGGAGTTTTGGCCAGTACTTC.

This rearrangement joins TRBV7-8 to TRBJ1-6; D is unclear. V was clipped by 5 bases and J by 7 bases, with 15 bases between them. Germline V gene data show CDR1 as SGHVS and CDR2 as FQNEAQ. CDR3 length: 15 residues. The CDR3 region is CASSVAQVENSPLHF. The DNA of the CDR3 is TGTGCCAGCAGCGTCGCCCAGGTCGAAAATTCACCCCTCCACTTT.

J is TRBJ1-4 and V is TRBV7-2, with 8 bases that match TRBD1. V trimming: 4 bases; J trimming: 6 bases; junction bases outside the gene matches: 7. This CDR3 has 15 residues. Per germline, CDR1 SGHTA and CDR2 FQGNSA. This CDR3 is CASSSPGQGYEKLFF. CDR3 DNA sequence: TGTGCCAGCAGCTCTCCCGGACAGGGTTATGAAAAACTGTTTTTT.

This chain connects TRBV3-1 (or the pseudogene TRBV3-2) to TRBJ2-5; 7 bases fit TRBD1. Unmatched junction bases numbered 8, after V lost 2 bases and J lost 5 bases. CDR3 length: 15 amino acids. CDR1 LGHDT and CDR2 YNNKEL come from the germline V gene (reference sequence). The CDR3 DNA is TGTGCCAGCAGCCAACAGGCAGGGGGACGGGAGACCCAGTACTTC. It yields the protein CASSQQAGGRETQYF.

The chain joins TRBV6-5 to TRBJ1-2; TRBD1 might be the D (5 bases). V gave up 0 bases and J gave up 9 bases, with 14 bases separating them. This CDR3 region has 14 residues. Germline V gives CDR1 MNHEY, CDR2 SVGAGI. CDR3 nucleotide sequence: TGTGCCAGCAGTTACTCGTGGACACCGAACCGCTACACCTTC. Amino acids: CASSYSWTPNRYTF.

Details on this clone: The sample carries other DNA sequences with the same CDR3. The chain is built from TRBV7-2 and TRBJ2-5, with D maybe TRBD1 (6 bases). The CDR3 is made up of 13 amino acids. V lost 3 bases, J lost 2 bases, and 7 bases lay in between. CDR1 is SGHTA, CDR2 FQGNSA, per germline. As DNA, the CDR3 is TGTGCCAGCAGCTTCGGACAGCAAGAGACCCAGTACTTC. This gives the protein CASSFGQQETQYF.

Points on this clone: A read error may produce the germline difference seen at one junction end. The gene calls are TRBV19 and TRBJ1-6; D uncertain. CDR3 length: 16 amino acids. Germline CDR1 and CDR2: LNHDA and SQIVND (reference sequence). In nucleotides, the CDR3 is TGTGCCAGTAGTATCTCTGGCGCAGACTATGATTCACCCCTCCACTTT. Translating it yields CASSISGADYDSPLHF.

Here the CDR3 DNA reads TGTGCCAGCAGGTTTTCCGGGACAGGGACTTACGAGCAGTACTTC. It encodes CASRFSGTGTYEQYF. This sequence joins TRBV14 and TRBJ2-7; 9 nucleotides line up with TRBD1. CDR1 and CDR2 from the germline V gene are SGHDN and FVKESK. There are 15 residues in the CDR3. Losses at the gene ends were 6 bases for V and 4 bases for J; bases not matched to a gene: 10.

The table lists this clone with a count of one. The V call is TRBV6-2 or TRBV6-3, the J call TRBJ2-2; no clear D gene. V lost 5 bases to trimming and J lost 8 bases, with 6 bases between them. CDR1 MNHEY and CDR2 SVGEGT come from the germline V gene. This CDR3 region has 11 residues. CDR3 nucleotide sequence: TGTGCCAGCAGTATCGGTGGGGAGCTGTTTTTT. Protein: CASSIGGELFF.

The genes are TRBV2 and TRBJ2-1, with D uncertain. The V and J ends lost 1 base and 4 bases respectively, with 14 bases between them. CDR1 and CDR2 from the germline V gene are SNHLY and FYNNEI. The CDR3 has 16 amino acids. This CDR3 reads CASSEVRLTVYNEQFF. In DNA, the CDR3 is TGTGCCAGCAGTGAAGTCAGGCTAACCGTTTACAATGAGCAGTTCTTC.

The CDR3 is CASRNDRDGNYGYTF. Here the CDR3 DNA reads TGTGCCAGTAGGAACGACAGGGATGGAAACTATGGCTACACCTTC. The chain uses TRBV19 and TRBJ1-2; 7 bases map to TRBD1. The V gene end was trimmed by 6 bases and the J gene end by 2 bases; junction bases not matched to a gene: 9. CDR3 length: 15 residues. CDR1 and CDR2 from the germline V gene are LNHDA and SQIVND (reference sequence).

The V call is TRBV6-2 or TRBV6-3, the J call TRBJ2-5; D not resolved. The CDR3 covers 15 residues. Looked up from germline, CDR1 is MNHEY and CDR2 is SVGEGT. Trimming took off 4 bases at V and 1 base at J, with 13 bases between the two ends. DNA for the CDR3: TGTGCCAGCAGTTCCCTATCCTCCTCCCAAGAGACCCAGTACTTC. It encodes CASSSLSSSQETQYF.

This chain uses TRBV6-2 or TRBV6-3 with TRBJ2-7, with D possibly TRBD1 on 6 matching bases. V was shortened by 2 bases and J by 1 base, with 12 bases between the two germline ends. The CDR3 consists of 15 residues. Germline-derived CDR1 and CDR2 are MNHEY and SVGEGT. CDR3 in amino acids: CASSYNRDTSYEQYF. CDR3 in DNA: TGTGCCAGCAGTTACAACCGGGACACGTCCTACGAGCAGTACTTC.

The J gene is TRBJ2-2, the V gene TRBV19, with TRBD2 matching over 8 bases. This CDR3 is built from 14 residues. Germline values: CDR1 LNHDA, CDR2 SQIVND (reference sequence). V trimming: 5 bases; J trimming: 7 bases; junction bases outside the gene matches: 6. CDR3: CASSPGGPGGELFF. In DNA form, the CDR3 reads TGTGCCAGTAGTCCGGGGGGGCCAGGCGGGGAGCTGTTTTTT.

The chain is built from TRBV7-3 and TRBJ2-3, with D possibly TRBD2 on 5 matching bases. From germline, CDR1 is SGHTA and CDR2 FQGTGA. V was clipped by 6 bases and J by 3 bases, with 10 bases between them. This CDR3 comprises 13 residues. CDR3 nucleotides: TGTGCCAGCAGGTTCACGGGGACAGATACGCAGTATTTT. Translated, it gives CASRFTGTDTQYF. Full variable domain (remainder filled in from reference TRBV7-3 and TRBJ2-3): GAGVSQTPSNKVTEKGKYVELRCDPISGHTALYWYRQSLGQGPEFLIYFQGTGAADDSGLPNDRFFAVRPEGSVSTLKIQRTERGDSAVYLCASRFTGTDTQYFGPGTRLTVL.